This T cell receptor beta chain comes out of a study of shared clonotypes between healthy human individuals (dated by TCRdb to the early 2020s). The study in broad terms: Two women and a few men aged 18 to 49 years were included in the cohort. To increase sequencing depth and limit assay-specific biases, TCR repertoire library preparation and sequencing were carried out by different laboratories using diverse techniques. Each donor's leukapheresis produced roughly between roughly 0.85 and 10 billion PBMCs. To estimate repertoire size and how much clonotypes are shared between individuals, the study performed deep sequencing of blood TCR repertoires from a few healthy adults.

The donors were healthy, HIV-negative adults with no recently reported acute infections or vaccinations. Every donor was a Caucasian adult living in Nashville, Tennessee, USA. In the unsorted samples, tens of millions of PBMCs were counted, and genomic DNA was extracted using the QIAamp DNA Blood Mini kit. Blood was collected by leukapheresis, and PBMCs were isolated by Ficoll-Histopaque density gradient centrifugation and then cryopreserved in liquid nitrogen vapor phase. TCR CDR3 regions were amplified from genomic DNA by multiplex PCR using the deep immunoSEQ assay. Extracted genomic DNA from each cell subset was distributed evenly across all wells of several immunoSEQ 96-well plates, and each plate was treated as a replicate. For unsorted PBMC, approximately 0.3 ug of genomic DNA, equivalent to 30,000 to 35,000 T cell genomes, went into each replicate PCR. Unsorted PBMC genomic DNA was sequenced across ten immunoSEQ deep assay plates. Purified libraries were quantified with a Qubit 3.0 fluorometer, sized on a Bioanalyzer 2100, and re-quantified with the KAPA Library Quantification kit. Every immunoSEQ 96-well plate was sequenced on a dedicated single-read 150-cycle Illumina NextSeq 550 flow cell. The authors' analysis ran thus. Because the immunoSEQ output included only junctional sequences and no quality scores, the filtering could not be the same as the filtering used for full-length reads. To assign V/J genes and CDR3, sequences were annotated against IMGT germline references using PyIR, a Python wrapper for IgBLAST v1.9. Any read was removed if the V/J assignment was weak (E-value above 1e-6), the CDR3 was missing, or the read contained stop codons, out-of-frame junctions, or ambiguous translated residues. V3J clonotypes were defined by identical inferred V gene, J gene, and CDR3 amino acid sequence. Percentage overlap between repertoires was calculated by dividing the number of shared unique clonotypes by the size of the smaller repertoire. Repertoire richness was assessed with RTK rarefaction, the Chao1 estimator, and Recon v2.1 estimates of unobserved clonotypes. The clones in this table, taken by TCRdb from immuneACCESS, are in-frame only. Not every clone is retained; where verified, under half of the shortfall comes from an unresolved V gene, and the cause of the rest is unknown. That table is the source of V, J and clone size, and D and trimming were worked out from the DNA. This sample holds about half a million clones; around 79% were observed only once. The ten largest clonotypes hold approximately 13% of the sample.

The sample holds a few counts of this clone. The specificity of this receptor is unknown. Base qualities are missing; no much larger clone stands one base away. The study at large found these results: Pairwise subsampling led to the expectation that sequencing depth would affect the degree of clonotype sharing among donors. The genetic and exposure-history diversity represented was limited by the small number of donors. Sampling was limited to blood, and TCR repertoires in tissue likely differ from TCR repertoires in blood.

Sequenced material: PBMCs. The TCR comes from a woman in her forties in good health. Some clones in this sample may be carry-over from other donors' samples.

The encoded CDR3 is CASSPPVHTPSYEQYF. The DNA sequence reads TGTGCCAGCTCACCACCGGTTCACACCCCGTCCTACGAGCAGTACTTC. The chain is encoded by TRBV18 joined to TRBJ2-5; no D gene is confidently identified. The last part of the DNA fits TRBJ2-7 better; the J call may be wrong. From the cysteine up to the phenylalanine, the CDR3 has a length of 16 residues. The retained sequence is limited to the CDR3, 48 bases, with the frame set at the first base. Per the germline V gene, KGHSH is the CDR1 and LQKENI is the CDR2.